Below are 24 T cell receptor beta chains sequenced from a single sample in a study of vaccination effects on CD4 cells after COVID-19. These receptors' targets are unknown. Sequenced by immunoSEQ multiplex PCR; TCRdb stores in-frame clones only, minus some. This table has 20,000 to 25,000 clones, around 70% appearing once. Viral peptide pools were used in the ViraFEST assay to expand antigen-specific CD4+ T cells, and sequencing came afterward. Culturing for 9 to 10 days preceded CD4+ T cell isolation. Two-dose BNT162b2 or mRNA-1273 vaccination was given to participants. Sequences were derived from CD4+ T cells from PBMCs cultured with HCoV-NL63 spike peptides, sampled after COVID-19 vaccination. The receptors here all came from a human donor who received a COVID-19 vaccine.

The chain uses TRBV14 and TRBJ1-6; D perhaps matches TRBD1 (6 bases). The V and J ends lost 1 base and 1 base respectively, with 8 bases between them. The CDR3 runs to 16 residues. Germline V gives CDR1 SGHDN, CDR2 FVKESK. CDR3 in amino acids: CASSQGGGSYNSPLHF. As DNA, the CDR3 is TGTGCCAGCAGCCAAGGAGGGGGGTCCTATAATTCACCCCTCCACTTT.

CDR3 bases: TGTGCCAGCAGCTCCCATGGGGTCGCCGGGGAGCTGTTTTTT. It translates to CASSSHGVAGELFF. V is TRBV7-9 and J is TRBJ2-2; no clear D gene. Trimming took 4 bases from V and 6 from J, leaving 12 bases between them. The CDR3 extends over 14 amino acids. CDR1 and CDR2 from the germline V gene are SEHNR and FQNEAQ (reference sequence).

The CDR3 reads CASSLVSAASTDTQYF. The CDR3, as DNA: TGCGCCAGCAGCTTGGTATCAGCGGCCAGCACAGATACGCAGTATTTT. The chain is built from TRBV5-1 and TRBJ2-3; tentatively, D is TRBD2 (5 bases). Trimming cost V 0 bases and J 0 bases, with 11 bases left between them. The germline CDR1 and CDR2 sequences are SGHRS and YFSETQ. This CDR3 has 16 amino acids.

The chain has TRBV7-9 and TRBJ2-1; TRBD1 matches 9 bases. This CDR3 contains 15 residues. The trim removed 5 bases at V and 1 base at J, leaving 3 bases unmatched. Germline loops: CDR1 SEHNR, CDR2 FQNEAQ (reference sequence). CDR3 loop: CASSRGTGSYNEQFF. The CDR3 DNA follows: TGTGCCAGCAGCCGAGGGACAGGGTCCTACAATGAGCAGTTCTTC. The complete variable domain, with remaining parts taken from reference TRBV7-9 and TRBJ2-1, reads DTGVSQNPRHKITKRGQNVTFRCDPISEHNRLYWYRQTLGQGPEFLTYFQNEAQLEKSRLLSDRFSAERPKGSFSTLEIQRTEQGDSAMYLCASSRGTGSYNEQFFGPGTRLTVL.

The CDR3 sequence: CASSPGDRNYEQYF. The CDR3 DNA follows: TGTGCCAGCAGCCCGGGGGACAGGAACTACGAGCAGTACTTC. The V gene is TRBV3-1 (or the pseudogene TRBV3-2), the J gene TRBJ2-7; 8 bases align to TRBD1. The CDR3 is 14 amino acids. Unmatched junction bases numbered 5, after V lost 4 bases and J lost 3 bases. Germline V gene data show CDR1 as LGHDT and CDR2 as YNNKEL (reference sequence).

The rearrangement joins TRBV7-9 to TRBJ1-1; possible D gene TRBD1, 5 bases. The V end was cut by 5 bases, the J end by 2 bases, with 15 bases between. The CDR3 has 15 amino acids. From germline, CDR1 is SEHNR and CDR2 FQNEAQ (reference sequence). CDR3 in amino acids: CASSTKYRNNTEAFF. The CDR3 DNA reads as TGTGCCAGCAGCACGAAATACAGGAATAACACTGAAGCTTTCTTT.

This chain connects TRBV30 to TRBJ1-2; maybe TRBD1 (6 bases). This CDR3 has 13 residues. V lost 2 bases, J lost 7 bases, and 14 bases lay in between. Germline values: CDR1 GTSNPN, CDR2 SVGIG (reference sequence). CDR3 region: CAWSQIQGGGYTF. DNA of the CDR3: TGTGCCTGGAGTCAAATACAGGGCGGTGGCTACACCTTC.

This clone was detected only once. V usage is TRBV30 and J usage is TRBJ1-6; TRBD1 might be the D (5 bases). V shed 0 bases and J shed 0 bases, with 18 bases lying between them. The CDR3 is made up of 19 amino acids. Germline CDR1 is GTSNPN and CDR2 is SVGIG (reference sequence). The CDR3 nucleotides are TGTGCCTGGAGTGTATTTTGGGGGACTGCCCGCTCCTATAATTCACCCCTCCACTTT. Translated: CAWSVFWGTARSYNSPLHF. Supplemented by reference TRBV30 and TRBJ1-6, the full variable domain reads SQTIHQWPATLVQPVGSPLSLECTVEGTSNPNLYWYRQAAGRGLQLLFYSVGIGQISSEVPQNLSASRPQDRQFILSSKKLLLSDSGFYLCAWSVFWGTARSYNSPLHFGNGTRLTVT.

The chain couples TRBV19 to TRBJ1-3; 7 bases line up with TRBD1. The V gene's germline CDR1 is LNHDA and CDR2 SQIVND (reference sequence). The V and J ends lost 7 bases and 1 base, in that order; junction bases with no gene match: 4. The CDR3 consists of 14 residues. This CDR3 is CASIQGTSGNTIYF. DNA of the CDR3: TGTGCCAGTATACAGGGGACGTCTGGAAACACCATATATTTT.

This chain uses TRBV9 with TRBJ1-4, with TRBD1 identical over 8 bases. Germline values: CDR1 SGDLS, CDR2 YYNGEE. The CDR3 loop spans 16 amino acids. V shed 3 bases and J 4 bases; nucleotides not matched to a gene: 8. The chain's CDR3 is CASSGNRGNDNEKLFF. CDR3 DNA sequence: TGTGCCAGCAGCGGAAACAGGGGGAACGATAATGAAAAACTGTTTTTT.

This chain connects TRBV3-1 (or the pseudogene TRBV3-2) to TRBJ2-2; the match to TRBD2 covers 9 bases. The germline gives CDR1 LGHDT, CDR2 YNNKEL (reference sequence). With V trimmed by 0 bases and J by 6 bases, 8 bases remained unmatched. This CDR3 region has 17 residues. The CDR3 sequence: CASSQEFAGGVAGELFF. The DNA of the CDR3 is TGTGCCAGCAGCCAAGAATTCGCGGGAGGGGTCGCCGGGGAGCTGTTTTTT.

This clone was seen a single time. This chain links TRBV5-4 with TRBJ2-5; TRBD2 aligns across 8 bases. CDR1 and CDR2 from the germline V gene are SGHNT and YYREEE (reference sequence). V shed 4 bases and J 5 bases; nucleotides not matched to a gene: 10. CDR3 length equals 15 residues. The CDR3, as DNA: TGTGCCAGCAGCAGGATCGGGGGGGCCTTGGAGACCCAGTACTTC. Its translation: CASSRIGGALETQYF.

The CDR3 is CATTWNSHEQYF. CDR3 DNA sequence: TGTGCCACTACCTGGAACAGCCACGAGCAGTACTTC. The V call is TRBV24-1, the J call TRBJ2-7; D is uncertain. The V gene's germline CDR1 is KGHDR and CDR2 SFDVKD. Between the trimmed V and J ends, which lost 10 bases and 5 bases, there was a span of 14 bases. The CDR3 is 12 amino acids.

J is TRBJ2-4 and V is TRBV5-5; maybe TRBD1 (6 bases). Germline loops: CDR1 SGHKS, CDR2 YYEKEE (reference sequence). This CDR3 region has 14 residues. The V gene lost 1 base and the J gene lost 6 bases, with 11 bases spanning the gap. The CDR3 nucleotides are TGTGCCAGCAGCTTGCACAGGGCCTCAAACATTCAGTACTTC. This codes for CASSLHRASNIQYF.

J is TRBJ2-1 and V is TRBV7-2, with 8 bases aligning to TRBD2. The CDR3 spans 15 residues. The V gene's germline CDR1 is SGHTA and CDR2 FQGNSA. V gave up 5 bases and J gave up 1 base; unmatched junction bases: 4. The CDR3 nucleotides are TGTGCCAGCAGCAAAGAGCGGGGGTCCTACAATGAGCAGTTCTTC. Translation gives CASSKERGSYNEQFF.

This clone was recorded a few times. This chain uses TRBV28 with TRBJ2-7; 10 bases are a match to TRBD2. V lost 2 bases to trimming and J lost 1 base; unmatched junction nucleotides: 5. The V gene's germline CDR1 is MDHEN and CDR2 SYDVKM. The CDR3 consists of 16 residues. In DNA, the CDR3 is TGTGCCAGCAGTTTAGCGGCTAGCGGGAGTTCCTACGAGCAGTACTTC. It encodes CASSLAASGSSYEQYF.

The chain has TRBV1 and TRBJ1-5. TRBV1 is flagged as a pseudogene. The CDR3 sequence is 17 residues long. The CDR3, as DNA: TGCACCAGCAGCCAAGAGTGGGGAGGGAGGTTCAATCAGCCCCAGCATTTT. It encodes CTSSQEWGGRFNQPQHF.

The rearrangement links TRBV19 to TRBJ1-5; a possible D gene is TRBD1 (5 bases). The CDR3 loop spans 14 amino acids. CDR1 LNHDA and CDR2 SQIVND come from the germline V gene (reference sequence). The V and J ends lost 8 bases and 4 bases respectively, with 15 bases between them. The CDR3 here is CASAVGARNQPQHF. The CDR3 DNA reads TGTGCCAGTGCGGTAGGGGCGCGGAATCAGCCCCAGCATTTT.

A single count supports this clone. The chain employs TRBV24-1 and TRBJ2-7, with D hard to call. Trimming removed 6 bases from V and 1 base from J, with 9 bases in between. There are 13 residues in the CDR3. Per germline, CDR1 KGHDR and CDR2 SFDVKD. The CDR3 here is CATSSADSYEQYF. The CDR3, as DNA: TGTGCCACCAGTTCAGCCGATTCCTACGAGCAGTACTTC.

The J gene is TRBJ2-7, the V gene TRBV3-1 (or the pseudogene TRBV3-2), with D possibly TRBD2 on 6 matching bases. The CDR3 sequence is 13 residues long. Per the germline V gene, CDR1 is LGHDT and CDR2 is YNNKEL (reference sequence). The V end was cut by 4 bases, the J end by 6 bases, with 13 bases between. DNA for the CDR3: TGTGCCAGCAGCCTTCACAGGAGGGGCGAGCAGTACTTC. Translating gives CASSLHRRGEQYF.

This chain joins TRBV2 and TRBJ1-6; D is unresolved. Trimming left V 7 bases short and J 6 bases short, with 10 bases between. The CDR3 contains 13 residues. Germline-derived CDR1 and CDR2 are SNHLY and FYNNEI. The DNA of the CDR3 is TGTGCCAGCACGGGGTTCTCTAATTCACCCCTCCACTTT. Its translation is CASTGFSNSPLHF.

The chain employs TRBV11-1 and TRBJ2-1; D uncertain. CDR1 is SGHAT and CDR2 is FQDESV in the germline V gene (reference sequence). Trimming removed 2 bases from V and 4 bases from J, with 15 bases in between. CDR3 length: 16 amino acids. The chain's CDR3 is CASSLFPWTEYNEQFF. The CDR3 DNA reads as TGTGCCAGCAGCTTATTTCCTTGGACGGAGTACAATGAGCAGTTCTTC.

This rearrangement joins TRBV24-1 to TRBJ2-5; the D is unclear. Trimming pared 4 bases from V and 1 base from J, leaving 9 bases between. Germline values: CDR1 KGHDR, CDR2 SFDVKD. The CDR3 is 14 amino acids. DNA for the CDR3: TGTGCCACCAGTGACCCCGGAGTCCAAGAGACCCAGTACTTC. Translating gives CATSDPGVQETQYF.

The chain carries TRBV3-1 (or the pseudogene TRBV3-2) and TRBJ2-2; D unclear. Germline V gene data show CDR1 as LGHDT and CDR2 as YNNKEL (reference sequence). The CDR3 totals 13 residues. The ends were cut back, 2 bases at V and 0 bases at J, with 1 base in the middle. The CDR3 DNA follows: TGTGCCAGCAGCCAACCGAACACCGGGGAGCTGTTTTTT. This encodes CASSQPNTGELFF.